Each of the 22 T cell receptor beta chains below was sequenced from the same sample in a study of blood T cell repertoires in COVID-19. Generated by immunoSEQ multiplex PCR, the TCRdb table keeps only in-frame clones and is missing some. The sample has roughly 250,000 clones, about 91% seen once; the top ten hold 0.95% to 1.5%. The specimen sequenced was PBMCs or T cells enriched from blood (not recorded which). The receptors shown here come from a woman between 35 and 50 years old with acute COVID-19.

The chain combines TRBV19 with TRBJ2-7; 7 bases agree with TRBD2. V lost 6 bases to trimming and J lost 0 bases; unmatched junction nucleotides: 5. The CDR3 contains 14 residues. Germline V gene lookup returns CDR1 LNHDA and CDR2 SQIVND (reference sequence). The CDR3 sequence is CASSPSGSSYEQYV. The CDR3 DNA reads TGTGCCAGTAGCCCTAGCGGTAGCTCCTACGAGCAGTACGTC.

This clone has just a few counts. The chain combines TRBV2 with TRBJ1-2; 9 bases align to TRBD1. Germline lookup yields CDR1 SNHLY and CDR2 FYNNEI. The V segment lost 7 bases and the J segment 7 bases; nucleotides outside the gene matches: 7. This CDR3 is 13 amino acids long. In DNA, the CDR3 is TGTGCCAGCACCAACGGACAGGGGTTTGGCTACACCTTC. It translates to CASTNGQGFGYTF. Filled out from reference TRBV2 and TRBJ1-2, the complete variable domain reads EPEVTQTPSHQVTQMGQEVILRCVPISNHLYFYWYRQILGQKVEFLVSFYNNEISEKSEIFDDQFSVERPDGSNFTLKIRSTKLEDSAMYFCASTNGQGFGYTFGSGTRLTVV.

This chain links TRBV29-1 with TRBJ1-1; weak D call: TRBD1 (6 bases). Germline V gives CDR1 SQVTM, CDR2 ANQGSEA. The CDR3 consists of 11 residues. Trimming removed 3 bases from V and 8 bases from J, with 10 bases in between. The CDR3: CSVDARGEAFF. For the CDR3, the DNA is TGCAGCGTTGACGCCAGGGGAGAAGCTTTCTTT.

The chain employs TRBV6-5 and TRBJ2-3, with D maybe TRBD2 (6 bases). The germline V and J ends were trimmed by 5 bases and 2 bases, with 8 bases remaining between them. This CDR3 has 13 residues. Germline V CDR1 and CDR2: MNHEY, SVGAGI. The CDR3 region is CASSRDFTDTQYF. CDR3 sequence (DNA): TGTGCCAGCAGTCGGGACTTCACAGATACGCAGTATTTT.

V gene TRBV6-5 combines with J gene TRBJ1-1, with unresolved D. The CDR3 is 11 amino acids. V was trimmed by 6 bases and J by 10 bases, leaving 12 bases between them. In germline, CDR1 is MNHEY, CDR2 SVGAGI. The CDR3 protein is CASSHDTRAFF. The CDR3 DNA is TGTGCCAGCAGCCATGACACGCGAGCTTTCTTT.

V is TRBV27 and J is TRBJ2-1, with 10 positions matching TRBD2. CDR1 is MNHEY and CDR2 is SMNVEV in the germline V gene (reference sequence). Unmatched junction bases numbered 12, after V lost 6 bases and J lost 4 bases. The CDR3 sequence is 17 residues long. CDR3 DNA: TGTGCCAGCAGACCACGAGCGGGAGGGCAAGGGTACAATGAGCAGTTCTTC. Translation gives CASRPRAGGQGYNEQFF.

This chain uses TRBV7-8 with TRBJ2-7, with D possibly being TRBD1 (6 bases). V was clipped by 0 bases and J by 6 bases, with 12 bases between them. Looked up from germline, CDR1 is SGHVS and CDR2 is FQNEAQ. The length of the CDR3 is 14 residues. The CDR3 DNA reads TGTGCCAGCAGCTTAGCGAAGCTAGGGGGCGAGCAGTACGTC. The encoded protein is CASSLAKLGGEQYV.

V and J are TRBV15 and TRBJ2-1; 7 bases fit TRBD2. V lost 1 base and J lost 8; bases outside the gene matches: 11. The CDR3 is 16 residues long. CDR1 and CDR2 (germline): LNHNV, YYDKDF (reference sequence). This CDR3 is CATSRGRGGSSDEQFF. DNA of the CDR3: TGTGCCACCAGCAGAGGGAGGGGCGGGAGCTCGGATGAGCAGTTCTTC.

V usage is TRBV5-4 and J usage is TRBJ1-3, with a possible D match to TRBD1 (6 bases). V was cut by 3 bases and J by 2 bases, with 18 bases left in between. The germline CDR1 and CDR2 sequences are SGHNT and YYREEE (reference sequence). The CDR3 has 17 residues. CDR3 in amino acids: CASSWGGTGETGNTIYF. The CDR3 coding sequence is TGTGCCAGCAGCTGGGGGGGCACGGGGGAAACTGGAAACACCATATATTTT.

The CDR3 region is CAWSVRAGIGKYEQYF. In DNA, the CDR3 is TGTGCCTGGAGTGTACGGGCAGGGATCGGAAAATACGAGCAGTACTTC. V is TRBV30 and J is TRBJ2-7; D perhaps matches TRBD1 (5 bases). The germline gives CDR1 GTSNPN, CDR2 SVGIG (reference sequence). The CDR3 consists of 16 residues. V was shortened by 0 bases and J by 4 bases, with 19 bases between the two germline ends.

The chain has TRBV7-3 and TRBJ2-1; perhaps TRBD2 as D (6 bases). The CDR3 spans 15 residues. Trimming took off 4 bases at V and 0 bases at J, with 10 bases between the two ends. Looked up from germline, CDR1 is SGHTA and CDR2 is FQGTGA. CDR3 nucleotides: TGTGCCAGCAGCTGGGGACTGCACTCCTACAATGAGCAGTTCTTC. Amino acid sequence: CASSWGLHSYNEQFF.

The chain combines TRBV7-2 with TRBJ1-3; D is uncertain. V was clipped by 1 base and J by 2 bases, with 9 bases between them. CDR1 SGHTA and CDR2 FQGNSA come from the germline V gene. CDR3 length equals 15 residues. CDR3 DNA: TGTGCCAGCAGCTTAGGAGGGTTTGCTGGAAACACCATATATTTT. This sequence encodes CASSLGGFAGNTIYF.

V is TRBV6-5 and J is TRBJ2-2; 7 bases are a match to TRBD1. Germline CDR1 is MNHEY and CDR2 is SVGAGI. This CDR3 region has 14 residues. The V gene end was trimmed by 11 bases and the J gene end by 1 base; junction bases not matched to a gene: 7. CDR3 sequence reads: CASRWDRNTGELFF. CDR3 nucleotide sequence: TGTGCCTCCCGATGGGACAGGAACACCGGGGAGCTGTTTTTT.

This clone was found once. The gene calls are TRBV15 and TRBJ1-2; 8 bases map to TRBD1. Trimming took 5 bases from V and 4 from J; bases not matched to a gene: 6. The CDR3 sequence is 14 residues long. Looked up from germline, CDR1 is LNHNV and CDR2 is YYDKDF (reference sequence). CDR3 sequence reads: CATSSDTGGYGYTF. CDR3 nucleotide sequence: TGTGCCACCAGCTCGGACACAGGGGGCTATGGCTACACCTTC.

This chain links TRBV7-9 with TRBJ1-2, with unresolved D. The CDR3 extends over 15 amino acids. Germline assignment: CDR1 SEHNR and CDR2 FQNEAQ (reference sequence). The V end was cut by 1 base, the J end by 3 bases, with 12 bases between. CDR3 loop: CASSLGLEADYGYTF. DNA for the CDR3: TGTGCCAGCAGCTTAGGTCTCGAGGCGGACTATGGCTACACCTTC. The variable domain in full, completed from reference TRBV7-9 and TRBJ1-2, reads DTGVSQNPRHKITKRGQNVTFRCDPISEHNRLYWYRQTLGQGPEFLTYFQNEAQLEKSRLLSDRFSAERPKGSFSTLEIQRTEQGDSAMYLCASSLGLEADYGYTFGSGTRLTVV.

This chain links TRBV28 with TRBJ2-7; 9 nucleotides line up with TRBD2. CDR1 MDHEN and CDR2 SYDVKM come from the germline V gene. The CDR3 runs 15 residues. V lost 2 bases, J lost 2 bases, and 4 bases stayed unmatched. CDR3 region: CASSLPGLAPYEQYV. The CDR3, as DNA: TGTGCCAGCAGTTTACCCGGACTAGCGCCCTACGAGCAGTACGTC.

This clone showed up just a few times. This chain links TRBV5-8 with TRBJ1-3, with TRBD1 matching over 9 bases. The CDR3 loop spans 16 amino acids. Germline V gene data show CDR1 as SGHTS and CDR2 as YDEGEE. The V gene end was trimmed by 4 bases and the J gene end by 6 bases; junction bases not matched to a gene: 11. The CDR3: CASSMGTGYFENTIYF. CDR3 DNA: TGTGCCAGCAGCATGGGGACAGGGTATTTCGAAAACACCATATATTTT.

The J gene is TRBJ2-3, the V gene TRBV30, with D hard to call. The CDR3 sequence is 12 residues long. The germline CDR1 and CDR2 sequences are GTSNPN and SVGIG (reference sequence). Deletions cut 0 bases from V and 5 bases from J, with 6 bases between. The CDR3 protein is CAWSVGGDTQYF. The DNA of the CDR3 is TGTGCCTGGAGTGTCGGCGGAGATACGCAGTATTTT.

J is TRBJ2-1 and V is TRBV5-6; TRBD1 aligns across 7 bases. Trimming removed 2 bases from V and 15 bases from J; junction bases left unmatched: 5. This CDR3 is 11 amino acids long. Germline lookup yields CDR1 SGHDT and CDR2 YYEEEE. CDR3 DNA sequence: TGTGCCAGCAGCTTAAAACAGGGGATGTTCTTC. Residues: CASSLKQGMFF.

The chain is built from TRBV4-1 and TRBJ1-2, with 11 bases aligning to TRBD1. CDR3 length: 13 amino acids. Germline V lookup: CDR1 MGHRA, CDR2 YSYEKL. With V trimmed by 4 bases and J by 8 bases, 3 bases remained unmatched. The CDR3 bases are TGCGCCAGCAGCCTCGGGACAGGGGGAGGCTACACCTTC. It translates to CASSLGTGGGYTF.

V usage is TRBV28 and J usage is TRBJ2-3; 7 positions agree with TRBD2. There are 13 residues in the CDR3. Per the germline V gene, CDR1 is MDHEN and CDR2 is SYDVKM. Trimming at V came to 7 bases and at J to 1 base, leaving 2 bases not matched to a gene. CDR3 in amino acids: CASKAGGTDTQYF. CDR3 bases: TGTGCCAGCAAGGCGGGAGGCACAGATACGCAGTATTTT.

The V call is TRBV6-6, the J call TRBJ1-2; unclear D gene. The CDR3 has 13 residues. V was clipped by 0 bases and J by 8 bases, with 10 bases between them. Germline CDR1 reads MNHNY; CDR2 reads SVGAGI (reference sequence). As DNA, the CDR3 is TGTGCCAGCAGTTACTCGGGCTCCCCGGGCTACACCTTC. Translating gives CASSYSGSPGYTF.